Reported below is one TCR beta chain. The clone's antigen remains unknown. No clone much larger than this one lies a single base away; base qualities are absent. The library was produced with the immunoSEQ multiplex PCR assay. The multiplex PCR relied on a mix of 60 forward primers for TCR Vbeta segments and 13 reverse primers for TCR Jbeta segments. A multiplex PCR assay on genomic DNA amplified the CDR3 region of rearranged TCR beta genes. Amplified TCR beta libraries were sequenced as 87-base-pair reads on the Illumina HiSeq System. Under the source paper's analysis protocol: A later analysis counted tens of millions of unique TCR beta chains across the 700 or so repertoires, and roughly 10 million of these chains were shared by at least two donors. Raw reads were error-corrected and collapsed into unique sequences by a nearest-neighbor algorithm in which closely related sequences were merged to remove PCR and sequencing errors. To assign V, D and J gene segments, CDR3 sequences were aligned to IMGT reference sequences. For a sequence to be retained, a match of at least six nucleotides to both a V gene segment and a J gene segment was required. Rearrangements were classified as productive when the CDR3 lacked stop codons and remained in frame with V and J, and all other rearrangements were classified as non-productive. Following IMGT convention, CDR3 was defined as the stretch from the second conserved V-encoded cysteine up to the conserved J-encoded phenylalanine. The earlier analysis of 450 to 750 of the donors excluded any sequence lacking an unambiguous match to a single V gene segment. In an earlier analysis of several hundred of the donors, V segments were called functional above 56.7% productive rearrangements and were called segregating when the between-donor standard deviation exceeded 5%. A statistical classification framework was built for diagnosing cytomegalovirus status from the catalog of TCR beta chain sequences. In a later analysis, TCR nucleotide sequences were compared against IMGT/GENE-DB human TR gene sequences so that V and J genes could be assigned. Using the TCRdist pipeline, a later analysis assigned CDR3 sequences along with most-parsimonious VDJ recombination scenarios. In a later analysis, each TCR beta chain was defined by its CDR3 amino acid sequence together with its V-gene family, and reads without a unique V-gene family were excluded. As a way to deal with suspected cross-contamination and a sequencing artifact, a later analysis dropped 450 to 600 nucleotide sequences that were highly shared and had low generation probability. In a later analysis, a clonal expansion index for each public chain was calculated from normalized within-repertoire ranks of inferred template counts. In a later analysis, generation probabilities were computed with a VDJ recombination model fitted to out-of-frame rearrangements, and the resulting probabilities were checked against IGoR. In a later analysis, hypergeometric tests were used to score TCR-TCR, TCR-HLA and TCR-CMV co-occurrence, with a repertoire-size bias correction applied to TCR pairs. A later analysis estimated false discovery rates by permuting HLA or CMV assignments 20 times. In a later analysis, co-occurring TCRs were grouped using DBSCAN, and TCRdist sequence similarity was added for clustering within HLA-allele-positive subsets. Repertoires with fewer than 30,000 or more than 120,000 public chains were left out of co-occurrence clustering, as were five repertoires with anomalous nucleotide sharing. The table comes from immuneACCESS by way of TCRdb, which keeps in-frame sequences with V and J called. Part of the clones is missing from these tables; in studies checked, under half for an unresolved V gene and the rest for unknown reasons. The V and J calls and clone size are taken from that table; D and trimming were inferred from the DNA. This sample is represented by around 150,000 clones; 68% of them were singletons. The ten largest clones represent approximately 1.5% of the sample.

This sample is part of a study of cytomegalovirus exposure and HLA in healthy donors (dated by TCRdb to about 2017). Describing the broader study: An earlier analysis of 587 of the donors reported about 280 Gb of sequence data and around 120 million unique TCR beta sequences obtained from approximately 180 million T cells. An early release that covered fewer than 800 HLA-typed donors contained approximately 320 gigabases of sequencing data and tens of millions of unique TCR sequences. Of the roughly 430 genotyped donors, roughly 80% fell in the genetic ancestry cluster associated with self-reported Caucasian donors. The study aimed to test whether cataloging public T cell receptors could reveal signatures of past pathogen exposure. The T cell repertoires of 666 subjects were profiled by immunosequencing and related to cytomegalovirus serostatus. A separate validation cohort of more than 100 different subjects was used in addition to the roughly 670-subject first cohort. High-throughput TCR immunosequencing, statistical association of individual TCRs with disease status, and machine learning were combined to predict cytomegalovirus infection status. A later analysis re-examined previously published TCR beta repertoires from roughly 720 donors and added high-resolution HLA genotyping to investigate patterns of TCR occurrence. Rather than drawing on any new phenotypic data, the later analysis identified candidate immune exposures from TCR beta sequences and the way those sequences occurred across donors. An earlier analysis of about 620 of the donors applied high-throughput TCR beta sequencing to assess whether each TCR beta V gene segment acted as functional or pseudogenic. Alongside the repertoire data, information on donor age, sex, ethnicity and CMV serostatus was compiled. A later genetic analysis used genome-wide SNP genotypes for about 60% of the roughly 700 donors, treating that subset as a discovery cohort. Every repertoire in the discovery cohort had been generated on one and the same sequencing platform. HLA typing included class I and class II loci at four-digit resolution. The number of donors typed differed by locus, with about 629-630 for A, B, C, DRB1 and DQB1, roughly 520 for DQA1, approximately 570 for DPA1, and about 450 for DPB1. A handful of DR-DQ haplotypes were handled as single units for association and clustering because linkage in the cohort was strong. On average, 235,054 unique TCR beta nucleotide sequences were sequenced per donor among about 400 genotyped donors of the cohort, with 15% to 20% of those sequences being non-productive.

The cohort consisted of 600 or so healthy bone marrow donors. At the time of sampling, every cohort member was nominally healthy, though immune exposures that went unrecorded were likely present. The donor was CMV seronegative and belonged to the group of over 350 seronegative cohort members. Each donor provided a peripheral blood sample, and peripheral blood mononuclear cells were used for TCR beta sequencing. The Qiagen DNeasy Blood Extraction Kit was used to extract genomic DNA from the blood cell samples. The research as a whole found: The earlier analysis of some 560 of the donors excluded fewer than 20 rarely observed V segments, including chromosome 9 orphons, because counts were too low. V-gene and J-gene trimming of TCR beta chains was associated with a missense DCLRE1C variant in a later genetic analysis, and the association was replicated in an independent cohort. A group of highly shared sequence variants was considered likely to be a technical artifact of the sequencing pipeline. In vitro tests confirmed that a few of the cytomegalovirus-associated TCR beta chains recognize cytomegalovirus antigens. A further reported finding was that TCR beta sequences accurately predicted the HLA-A and HLA-B alleles for most subjects in the first cohort. Assigning TCR associations to individual alleles was difficult when HLA alleles, especially DR and DQ, strongly co-occurred. Compared with the 666-donor mean, donors in an Asian-associated ancestry cluster had fewer N-insertions in productive TCRs, according to a later genetic analysis. A later analysis associated 16,951 TCR beta sequences with specific HLA alleles at a false discovery rate of 0.05. This cohort had only TCR beta chains sequenced, and the lack of alpha or paired-chain data limited which features could be detected. In both the original and validation cohorts, the classifier was reported to diagnose cytomegalovirus status with high specificity and sensitivity. For the cohort, immune exposure information was limited to CMV serostatus. Some IMGT-functional V segments, including TRBV6-2 and TRBV6-3, could not be distinguished by the 87-base-pair reads and were therefore excluded. In a later analysis, HLA-associated TCR beta chains were found to be more clonally expanded and to have lower generation probabilities than equally common non-associated chains. Because some donors lacked HLA typing at each locus, the association tests relied only on the typed subset. According to a later analysis, TCR association rates differed among HLA loci, with DRB1 alleles showing the most associated TCRs and HLA-C alleles showing the fewest. Most CMV-associated TCR beta chains appeared to be HLA-restricted in a later analysis, and the HLA associations seemed to be driven largely by CMV exposure. Correlated functional status among segregating V segments might be attributable to linkage disequilibrium, but an unknown experimental factor could not be ruled out. The presence/absence analyses assumed that sequencing depth was roughly uniform across donors, and that assumption may not be true. Most TCR sequences were observed very rarely across donors, whereas some public TCRs were present in many individuals. In a later analysis, several top co-occurrence clusters were reported to appear linked to parvovirus B19, influenza, CMV and Epstein-Barr virus. The study gave a list of about 160 TCR beta chains associated with cytomegalovirus. An earlier analysis of approximately 590 of the donors showed that most TCR beta V segments appeared in productive rearrangements either about 90% or about 30% of the time, which broadly matched IMGT annotations. The authors suggested that the approach could potentially be extended to other disease states and immunological phenotypes.

V drops 3 bases and J drops 3 bases, leaving 9 bases in between. The CDR3, cysteine through phenylalanine, is 13 amino acids long. Only the CDR3 part of the read is kept: 39 bases, read in frame from the first base. The germline V gene gives CDR1 as KGHSH and CDR2 as LQKENI. The sample taken for sequencing was PBMCs. The rearrangement joined TRBV18 to TRBJ2-7; a tentative D call is TRBD2 (5 bases match). This clonotype originated in a middle-aged man in good health and CMV-seronegative. The base sequence is TGTGCCAGCTCACCCGGGGTAGGCTACGAGCAGTACTTC. Its protein product is CASSPGVGYEQYF.